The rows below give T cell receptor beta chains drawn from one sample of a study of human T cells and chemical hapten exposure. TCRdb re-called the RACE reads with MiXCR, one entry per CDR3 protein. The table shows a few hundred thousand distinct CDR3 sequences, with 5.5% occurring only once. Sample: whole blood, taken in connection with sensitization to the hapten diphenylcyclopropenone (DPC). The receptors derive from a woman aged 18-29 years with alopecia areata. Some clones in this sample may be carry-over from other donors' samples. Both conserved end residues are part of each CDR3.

CDR3 protein: CASSGLGGTNEKLFF
V gene: TRBV2
J gene: TRBJ1-4

CDR3 protein: CASSSGLAGETQYF
V gene: TRBV5-1
J gene: TRBJ2-5

CDR3 protein: CASSYGGSEAFF
V gene: TRBV6-5
J gene: TRBJ1-1

CDR3 protein: CATSDPQETQYF
V gene: TRBV24-1
J gene: TRBJ2-5

CDR3 protein: CASRGAGGNTIYF
V gene: TRBV7-6
J gene: TRBJ1-3

CDR3 protein: CSASTPTVYGYTF
V gene: TRBV20-1
J gene: TRBJ1-2

CDR3 protein: CASSSLVVNNSPLHF
V gene: TRBV7-8
J gene: TRBJ1-6

CDR3 protein: CSSDSQDYGYTF
V gene: TRBV20-1
J gene: TRBJ1-2

CDR3 protein: CASSQPGTIEAFF
V gene: TRBV14
J gene: TRBJ1-1

CDR3 protein: CASSDGTSGGLIF
V gene: TRBV6-4
J gene: TRBJ2-1

CDR3 protein: CASSPMSVGGPNYGYTF
V gene: TRBV7-2
J gene: TRBJ1-2

CDR3 protein: CASSPDRRTEAFF
V gene: TRBV2
J gene: TRBJ1-1